This T cell receptor beta chain was sequenced in a study of T cell responses to AZD1222 COVID-19 vaccine (dated by TCRdb to about 2021). For the wider study: Because spike-specific TCR depth and breadth did not differ between the two schedules, AZD1222 recipients who got a second dose at roughly 4 weeks were pooled with those who got a second dose at roughly 12 weeks. Enrollment into the trials was organized by age into subgroups of 18-55, 56-69 and 70-plus years, and those subgroups contained 148, 28 and 57 TCR-sequenced participants, respectively. TCR sequencing was performed for 230 to 250 trial participants, of whom about 210 were given two doses of AZD1222 and around 25 were given two doses of MenACWY control vaccine.

The CDR3 spans 13 residues, from the cysteine through the phenylalanine. The CDR3 DNA has 39 bases and is translated from base 1. The germline V gene encodes CDR1 SGHRS and CDR2 YFSETQ. The V and J ends are trimmed by 0 bases and 7 bases, leaving 11 bases between them. On the study overall, not on this receptor specifically: CD4 TCRs associated with the vaccine covered the entire spike protein, and the dominant responses were in regions 160-218 and 743-854. After two AZD1222 doses, spike-specific TCR breadth and depth were significantly higher than at day 0 and than in MenACWY recipients. Nearly half of unique spike-specific TCRs reportedly recognized epitopes outside regions mutated in the B.1.351 and B.1.1.7 variants. No day 14 peak-response samples were available, so repertoires were characterized only after the peak T cell response. In the small 56-69-year group, the increase in depth fell short of significance, most likely because of low power. Only five or six AZD1222 recipients were SARS-CoV-2 seropositive at baseline, limiting conclusions about previously exposed vaccinees. Most participants were white British and females outnumbered males, and the authors suggested that clonal diversity may have been underestimated.

This clone appeared once. Its antigen has not been determined. No base qualities exist here, and no much larger clone lies one base off it. Read against the paper, the sample's time point label means: baseline before first vaccination. Vaccinee samples were obtained from the UK trials COV001 and COV002, which included a single-blind randomized controlled phase 2/3 trial of AZD1222 (ChAdOx1 nCoV-19) in healthy adults. Trial participant PBMC samples were collected at day 0 and day 28 after the second dose for TCRbeta chain sequencing. The CDR3 regions of human TCRbeta chains were analyzed by immunosequencing. On the study's bioinformatics: Repertoire TCRs were matched against a reference library of SARS-CoV-2-specific TCRs generated with the MIRA antigen-specificity platform. Breadth meant the fraction of unique TCRs that were SARS-CoV-2-associated, whereas depth meant the fraction of total T cells that were SARS-CoV-2-associated. Each spike-specific TCR was assigned to its reactive spike region and to a CD4 or CD8 class using the MIRA data. Log10-transformed breadth and depth values were compared by one-way ANOVA with Sidak's multiple comparisons tests. TCRdb carries this immuneACCESS record with in-frame sequences only. Its versions omit some clonotypes, under half of them owing to an unresolved V gene in the studies checked, with the rest unexplained. From that table come the V and J calls and clone size; the DNA was used to work out D and trimming. In this sample the table shows approximately 76,000 clones, roughly 80% of which occur a single time. The biggest ten clones account for around 2.8% of the sample.

The sequence links TRBV5-1 to TRBJ2-7; there is no confident call for the D gene. This TCR was sampled from an adult in good health. This sample comprised peripheral blood, obtained on day 0 of AZD1222 vaccination. The sequence in DNA is TGCGCCAGCAGCTTGGACCCGGTGGGAGAGCAGTACTTC. Its product reads: CASSLDPVGEQYF.